This T cell receptor beta chain appears in the sequencing data of a study of OX40 agonist ivuxolimab in advanced cancers. Study details: One patient with hepatocellular carcinoma and two with cutaneous melanoma, three in all, had partial responses.

Study-wide results and caveats: Both blood CD4+ and CD8+ T cells showed clonal growth by week 6 at 0.1 to 3.0 mg/kg.

Autoimmune disease history or systemic immunosuppression disqualified patients. Germline loops: CDR1 MGHRA, CDR2 YSYEKL. The V end was cut by 0 bases, the J end by 3 bases, with 9 bases between. The CDR3 contains 14 residues. Profiled with immunoSEQ multiplex PCR; TCRdb holds only in-frame clones, not every one. The sample lists 35,000 or so clones, about 84% occurring once. This clone was observed a handful of times. Its antigen remains unidentified. Material: CD4+ or CD8+ T cells sorted from blood, obtained in a trial of the OX40 agonist ivuxolimab. The V call is TRBV4-1, the J call TRBJ2-7; D call uncertain. The clonotype comes from an adult with an advanced solid tumor such as melanoma, head and neck, liver or kidney cancer. CDR3 DNA: TGCGCCAGCAGCCAAGATTCTCCTAGCTACGAGCAGTACTTC. This translates into CASSQDSPSYEQYF.